This is a list of T cell receptor beta chains from one sample in a study of T cell responses to AZD1222 COVID-19 vaccine. Here immunoSEQ multiplex PCR was the method, and the copy in TCRdb shows in-frame clones only, minus some. The sample lists some 150,000 clones; around 90% were seen once. The sequencing here drew on peripheral blood, taken 28 days after the second AZD1222 dose. These receptors came from an adult who received the AZD1222 COVID-19 vaccine. The CDR3 runs from the conserved cysteine through the conserved F or W. D genes are given only for firm matches. Some rows mark clone size as missing; the rest say once, few, many or name a class of expanded clone.

cdr3_nt cdr3_aa j_call v_call d_call clone_size cdr3_length
TGTGCCAGCAGTGTCCGGGCTAGCGGGAGCGGGGAGCAGTTCTTC CASSVRASGSGEQFF TRBJ2-1 TRBV27 TRBD2 . 15
TGCAGTGCTAGTGATGGCTCTGGAAACACCATATATTTT CSASDGSGNTIYF TRBJ1-3 TRBV20-1 . . 13
TGCGCCAGCAGCTTAGGAGAGGTCTATTCACCCCTCCACTTT CASSLGEVYSPLHF TRBJ1-6 TRBV5-1 . . 14
TGTGCCAGCACTGGGTCGGACAGCTTCAACTATGGCTACACCTTC CASTGSDSFNYGYTF TRBJ1-2 TRBV7-9 . . 15
TGCGCCAGCAGCTTGGTGGAAAGAAACCAGGAAGGCTACACCTTC CASSLVERNQEGYTF TRBJ1-2 TRBV5-1 . . 15
TGTGCCAGCAGCTCGTCAGACAGGGTTCCCGACGAGCAGTACTTC CASSSSDRVPDEQYF TRBJ2-7 TRBV7-9 TRBD1 . 15
TGTGCCAGCAGCTTGACAGTAGGGTCAGCAGATACGCAGTATTTT CASSLTVGSADTQYF TRBJ2-3 TRBV7-9 . . 15
TGTGCCACCAGCAGAGGCTCCGGGGCAAGATGGACCTACGAGCAGTACTTC CATSRGSGARWTYEQYF TRBJ2-7 TRBV15 . . 17
TGCGCCAGCAGCTTGGCCAAGGGAGGCGGAGCGAACACCGGGGAGCTGTTTTTT CASSLAKGGGANTGELFF TRBJ2-2 TRBV5-1 . . 18
TGTGCCAGTAGTATTGAAGGACTAACCACAGATACGCAGTATTTT CASSIEGLTTDTQYF TRBJ2-3 TRBV19 . . 15
TGTGCCAGCAGGGCCGACATTACCCCTGTGATGGCTTTCTTT CASRADITPVMAFF TRBJ1-1 TRBV2 . . 14
TGTGCCAGCAGCTTAGTAGCGGGGAGCAATCAGCCCCAGCATTTT CASSLVAGSNQPQHF TRBJ1-5 TRBV7-6 . . 15
TGCGCCAGCAGCTTGACCCGGGACATTCGCTACAATGAGCAGTTCTTC CASSLTRDIRYNEQFF TRBJ2-1 TRBV5-1 . . 16
TGTGCCAGCAGCTTAGGCCTGCGAGGGTCACCCCTCCACTTT CASSLGLRGSPLHF TRBJ1-6 TRBV11-2 . . 14
TGTGCCAGCAGCAAAGAGGAGATGCCCAGGCTGGGGAATTCACCCCTCCACTTT CASSKEEMPRLGNSPLHF TRBJ1-6 TRBV21-1 . once 18
TGTGCCAGCAGCCCGACAGGGGGCGTTGTCGTGATGCCCGGGACCCAGTACTTC CASSPTGGVVVMPGTQYF TRBJ2-5 TRBV5-6 TRBD1 . 18
TGTGCCAGCAGCCCCCTCGTTTCGGGACAGGGATCTAACTATGGCTACACCTTC CASSPLVSGQGSNYGYTF TRBJ1-2 TRBV3-1/TRBV3-2 TRBD1 few 18
TGCGCCAGCAGCTTGGATACTGGAAACACCATATATTTT CASSLDTGNTIYF TRBJ1-3 TRBV5-1 . once 13
TGCGCCAGCAGCTCCTACTCTCAGGGGCGGACTAGCGGGAGGTATTCGGAGCAGTACTTC CASSSYSQGRTSGRYSEQYF TRBJ2-7 TRBV5-1 TRBD2 . 20
TGCGCCAGCAGCCTACCGGGACTAGCGGATCACGAGCAGTACTTC CASSLPGLADHEQYF TRBJ2-7 TRBV10-2 TRBD2 . 15